These 16 T cell receptor beta chains share one sample of origin, sequenced in a study of T-cell reconstitution after alpha-beta-depleted transplantation in children (dated by TCRdb to the mid-2010s). Receptor amplification or capture employed PCR. The instrument was an Illumina HiSeq 2500. To normalize quantification of the TCRbeta repertoire, the TCR libraries were built with molecular barcoding that relied on unique molecular identifiers. The raw public reads went through TCRdb reprocessing: fastp at Q25, MiXCR clone calling, in-frame beta chains kept. When rows share a CDR3 protein, they turn into one entry using the most common DNA and genes. The sample profile shows roughly 670,000 distinct CDR3 sequences; roughly 14% of them were found once. 0.79% of the sample is in the top ten clones. The sample's treatment or condition, from its label and the paper: allogeneic hematopoietic cell transplantation with graft depleted of TCRalphabeta T cells and CD19 B cells.

This specimen consisted of PBMCs, obtained before TCRalphabeta/CD19-depleted stem cell transplant. Receptors were obtained from a girl aged 2-10 years with congenital amegakaryocytic thrombocytopenia, due to receive a stem cell transplant.

This clonotype was seen at least ten times. V is TRBV12-3 or TRBV12-4 and J is TRBJ2-3; tentatively, D is TRBD2 (5 bases). The CDR3 spans 11 residues. The V end was cut by 6 bases, the J end by 6 bases, with 7 bases between. This CDR3 reads CASSSGDTQYF. Here the CDR3 DNA reads TGTGCCAGCAGCTCGGGGGATACGCAGTATTTT.

This clonotype has just a few counts. The rearrangement joins TRBV12-3 or TRBV12-4 to TRBJ1-2, with D hard to call. V lost 10 bases and J lost 0, with 12 bases in between. The CDR3 runs to 13 residues. DNA for the CDR3: TGTGCCACGAAACCTGGAGCTAACTATGGCTACACCTTC. Residues: CATKPGANYGYTF.

This clonotype appeared a few times. The chain carries TRBV20-1 and TRBJ1-1, with D uncertain. The V and J ends lost 1 base and 2 bases respectively, with 11 bases between them. The CDR3 covers 14 residues. Germline values: CDR1 DFQATT, CDR2 SNEGSKA (reference sequence). This CDR3 reads CSARVGLDNTEAFF. The DNA for the CDR3 is TGCAGTGCTAGAGTTGGCCTAGACAACACTGAAGCTTTCTTT.

CDR3 nucleotide sequence: TGCGCCAGCAGTCCGCGGACTAGCGGGAGGGCTTATACGCAGTATTTT. Its protein is CASSPRTSGRAYTQYF. V usage is TRBV10-1 and J usage is TRBJ2-3, with 15 bases identical to TRBD2. Germline trimming cut 5 bases from V and 7 bases from J; bases unmatched to any gene: 7. Germline lookup yields CDR1 WNHNN and CDR2 SYGVQD (reference sequence). CDR3 size: 16 residues.

Only one count was recorded for this clonotype. The junction differs from germline at one of its ends, possibly a read error. The chain is built from TRBV20-1 and TRBJ2-7; 14 nucleotides match TRBD2. CDR3 length: 19 amino acids. Germline-derived CDR1 and CDR2 are DFQATT and SNEGSKA (reference sequence). CDR3 protein: CCARDHLTSGRESSYEQYF. CDR3 bases: TGCTGTGCTAGAGATCACCTGACTAGCGGGAGGGAGAGCTCCTACGAGCAGTACTTC.

This clonotype was counted only a few times. This rearrangement joins TRBV27 to TRBJ2-7; TRBD1 matches 8 bases. CDR1 and CDR2 (germline): MNHEY, SMNVEV (reference sequence). This CDR3 has 14 amino acids. J gave up 4 bases and V 4 bases, and 6 bases lay outside the gene matches. CDR3: CASSSAGGEYEQYF. Written as DNA, the CDR3 is TGTGCCAGCAGTTCGGCAGGGGGCGAATACGAGCAGTACTTC.

This chain connects TRBV11-1 to TRBJ2-1; D ambiguous. Trimming stripped 10 bases from V and 1 base from J, with 5 bases between. CDR1 is SGHAT, CDR2 FQDESV, per germline (reference sequence). CDR3 size: 11 residues. The CDR3 nucleotides read TGTGCCACCTCTTCCTACAATGAGCAGTTCTTC. Protein product: CATSSYNEQFF. Combining the CDR3 with reference TRBV11-1 and TRBJ2-1 gives the whole variable domain EAEVAQSPRYKITEKSQAVAFWCDPISGHATLYWYRQILGQGPELLVQFQDESVVDDSQLPKDRFSAERLKGVDSTLKIQPAELGDSAMYLCATSSYNEQFFGPGTRLTVL.

The V gene is TRBV20-1, the J gene TRBJ2-7; the match to TRBD2 covers 8 bases. Trimming removed 5 bases from V and 4 bases from J; junction bases left unmatched: 10. The CDR3 runs to 14 residues. Per the germline V gene, CDR1 is DFQATT and CDR2 is SNEGSKA (reference sequence). CDR3 nucleotides: TGCAGTGCTGGGAAACCGGGACTAGGGTACGAGCAGTACTTC. It specifies CSAGKPGLGYEQYF.

V and J are TRBV11-2 and TRBJ2-3; possibly TRBD2 for D (6 bases). Trimming shortened V by 3 bases and J by 0 bases, and 13 bases separated the two germline ends. CDR1 SGHAT and CDR2 FQNNGV come from the germline V gene. This CDR3 spans 16 amino acids. DNA of the CDR3: TGTGCCAGCAGCTTTAGCGTAGGGACTAGCACAGATACGCAGTATTTT. Residues: CASSFSVGTSTDTQYF.

The chain is built from TRBV12-3 or TRBV12-4 and TRBJ2-3; no clear D gene. V was cut by 6 bases and J by 0 bases, with 13 bases left in between. The CDR3 has 15 residues. For the CDR3, the DNA is TGTGCCAGCAGATCTGGCGATTCTAGCACAGATACGCAGTATTTT. Its translation: CASRSGDSSTDTQYF.

This clonotype turned up a few times. The rearrangement joins TRBV10-3 to TRBJ2-2, with D tentatively TRBD1 (6 bases). The CDR3 loop spans 14 amino acids. Germline V gene data show CDR1 as ENHRY and CDR2 as SYGVKD. V was shortened by 0 bases and J by 5 bases, with 7 bases between the two germline ends. CDR3: CAISESGATGELFF. The CDR3 DNA reads as TGTGCCATCAGTGAGTCGGGGGCGACCGGGGAGCTGTTTTTT.

The chain has TRBV5-1 and TRBJ2-1, with D possibly being TRBD1 (6 bases). Trimming cost V 2 bases and J 6 bases, with 15 bases left between them. Per the germline V gene, CDR1 is SGHRS and CDR2 is YFSETQ. This CDR3 comprises 15 residues. CDR3 coding DNA: TGCGCCAGCAGCTTCCGACAGGCCCCATCCAATGAGCAGTTCTTC. As protein: CASSFRQAPSNEQFF.

This clonotype was found a few times. This CDR3 reads CASSLGSTRETQYF. The CDR3 coding sequence is TGTGCCAGCAGCTTAGGGTCTACGCGGGAGACCCAGTACTTC. This chain links TRBV11-2 with TRBJ2-5; D ambiguous. The CDR3 extends over 14 amino acids. Germline CDR1 is SGHAT and CDR2 is FQNNGV. V dropped 1 base and J dropped 5 bases, with 11 bases sitting between them.

The table lists this clonotype with many counts. This chain links TRBV5-5 with TRBJ1-1; D unresolved. V was cut by 0 bases and J by 3 bases, with 12 bases left in between. Per the germline V gene, CDR1 is SGHKS and CDR2 is YYEKEE (reference sequence). CDR3 length: 15 amino acids. CDR3 nucleotides: TGTGCCAGCAGCTTGGGGGTCCGGGATTACACTGAAGCTTTCTTT. Encoded protein: CASSLGVRDYTEAFF.

This clonotype was seen many times. The rearrangement joins TRBV20-1 to TRBJ2-2; D ambiguous. The V end lost 2 bases, the J end lost 5 bases, and 15 bases lay between the germline ends. Germline values: CDR1 DFQATT, CDR2 SNEGSKA (reference sequence). This CDR3 region has 15 residues. CDR3 nucleotide sequence: TGCAGTGCTAGACCCCTATGGGAAGCGACCGGGGAGCTGTTTTTT. Its protein product is CSARPLWEATGELFF.

This clonotype was picked up many times. V and J are TRBV5-1 and TRBJ2-3, with a possible D match to TRBD1 (6 bases). The CDR3 contains 15 residues. The germline V gene encodes CDR1 SGHRS and CDR2 YFSETQ. Trimming took off 1 base at V and 4 bases at J, with 13 bases between the two ends. CDR3: CASSLQGINADTQYF. CDR3 DNA: TGCGCCAGCAGCTTGCAGGGGATCAACGCAGATACGCAGTATTTT. The full variable domain, with the rest looked up from reference TRBV5-1 and TRBJ2-3, is KAGVTQTPRYLIKTRGQQVTLSCSPISGHRSVSWYQQTPGQGLQFLFEYFSETQRNKGNFPGRFSGRQFSNSRSEMNVSTLELGDSALYLCASSLQGINADTQYFGPGTRLTVL.